This record covers a single T cell receptor (beta chain). Germline values: CDR1 DFQATT, CDR2 SNEGSKA (reference sequence). After removal of 6 bases from V and 8 bases from J, the junction contained 12 bases not matched to a gene. The CDR3 consists of 14 residues. The data were obtained in a study of read filtering for tumor transcriptome and immune sequencing. Molecular barcoded adaptors covering alpha/delta and beta/gamma chains were used on 400 to 450 ng RNA. MiXCR, applied by TCRdb to the reads, yields one record per CDR3 protein. The sample records 75,000 to 90,000 distinct CDR3 sequences, 12% being singletons.

The V call is TRBV20-1, the J call TRBJ2-1; 8 bases agree with TRBD2. Sequenced input: a population of CD138-negative cells sorted from bone marrow. This TCR derives from a donor at least 40 years old with multiple myeloma. Written as DNA, the CDR3 is TGCAGTGCGCCCTCTAGCGGGTTAGGGTATGAGCAGTTCTTC. This translates into CSAPSSGLGYEQFF.